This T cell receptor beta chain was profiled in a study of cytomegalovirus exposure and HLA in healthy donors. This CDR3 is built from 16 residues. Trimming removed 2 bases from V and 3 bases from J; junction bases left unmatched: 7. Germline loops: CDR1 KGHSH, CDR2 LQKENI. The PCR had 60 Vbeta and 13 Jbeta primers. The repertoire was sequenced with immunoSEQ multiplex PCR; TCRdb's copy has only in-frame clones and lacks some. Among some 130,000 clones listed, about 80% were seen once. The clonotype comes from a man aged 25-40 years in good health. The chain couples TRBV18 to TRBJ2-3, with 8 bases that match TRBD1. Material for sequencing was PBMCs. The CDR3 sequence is CASSPAGTGYTDTQYF. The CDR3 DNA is TGTGCCAGCTCACCAGCCGGGACAGGCTATACAGATACGCAGTATTTT.